These T cell receptor beta chains were read from a single sample in a study of graft-versus-host responses after intestinal transplantation. Measured with immunoSEQ multiplex PCR; TCRdb has only the in-frame clones, and not every one. The table has about 12,000 clones, approximately 35% seen once. The source was alloreactive CD8+ T cells from a mixed lymphocyte reaction culture, collected before intestinal transplant. The receptors here all came from a human patient who received an intestinal transplant. Both conserved end residues are part of each CDR3.

J	V	CDR3
TRBJ1-5	TRBV4-2	CASSFGQGSQPQHF
TRBJ1-2	TRBV25-1	CASSGGRGGDSYGYTF
TRBJ1-2	TRBV30	CAWSVTYYGYTF
TRBJ1-3	TRBV11-2	CASRSVVGGPSGNTIYF
TRBJ2-7	TRBV27	CASRTDESSYEQYF
TRBJ2-1	TRBV19	CASSIRASGRARSNEQFF
TRBJ2-1	TRBV30	CAWSEGGGQQFF
TRBJ2-3	TRBV4-1	CASSQEWDRAPDTQYF
TRBJ1-1	TRBV30	CAWSVPGLEAFF
TRBJ1-1	TRBV29-1	CSVESRMNTEAFF
TRBJ1-5	TRBV18	CASSPTGGGSNQPQHF
TRBJ2-1	TRBV27	CASSLWTLGNEQFF
TRBJ2-5	TRBV6-5	CASSYIGQAQETQYF
TRBJ1-1	TRBV30	CAWSGDRGEAFF
TRBJ1-2	TRBV27	CATSDPGQGTDGYTF
TRBJ2-7	TRBV5-6	CASSLAYQGSNEQYF
TRBJ2-7	TRBV7-7	CASSLAETYEQYF
TRBJ2-7	TRBV14	CASSHIWDRSYEQYF
TRBJ2-7	TRBV6-5	CASSLLVYEQYF
TRBJ2-7	TRBV4-3	CASSQEFEQGEQYF
TRBJ2-1	TRBV29-1	CSVEGVAGGNVEQFF
TRBJ2-7	TRBV6-6	CASSYSEGILYEQYF
TRBJ2-1	TRBV27	CASSADGAAMCEQFF
TRBJ1-1	TRBV6-9	CASKRGATGSTEAFF
TRBJ2-1	TRBV19	CASTDGLAGGPLDNEQFF
TRBJ2-7	TRBV7-8	CASSLISNGYEQYF
TRBJ1-5	TRBV21-1	CASSLELATWHHQPQHF
TRBJ2-7	TRBV5-4	CASSQGASEYSYEQYF
TRBJ1-3	TRBV5-1	CASSAGGTESGNTIYF
TRBJ2-3	TRBV9	CASSARGDRNTDTQYF
TRBJ1-1	TRBV19	CASSIDNGDSTEAFF
TRBJ2-1	TRBV28	CASSLHGGNNEQFF
TRBJ2-7	TRBV19	CASSMLSGAEQYF
TRBJ1-1	TRBV7-2	CASSLASTGPEAFF
TRBJ2-3	TRBV10-3	CAISESVDTQYF
TRBJ2-7	TRBV2	CASSETNRDYEQYF
TRBJ2-7	TRBV11-2	CASSPEEGWGYEQYF
TRBJ2-7	TRBV13	CASSFRGKAVNEQYF
TRBJ2-2	TRBV28	CASSLRDRGNHGELFF
TRBJ1-4	TRBV10-2	CASSEFETFTNEKLFF
TRBJ2-2	TRBV6-6	CASSYTLTGELFF
TRBJ2-1	TRBV14	CASSQDLAYYEQFF
TRBJ2-1	TRBV10-3	CAAISGRKNNEQFF
-	TRBV7-9	CASSEAGRGYEQYF
TRBJ2-3	TRBV4-1	CASSQDIGLAGVTDTQYF
TRBJ2-7	TRBV28	CASSFSAGVSYEQYF
TRBJ2-7	TRBV5-4	CASSQGGTSFYEQYF
TRBJ2-7	TRBV7-2	CASSFSTGAISYEQYF
TRBJ2-1	TRBV7-3	CASSLGTGRPVHEQFF
TRBJ2-7	TRBV15	CATSSTHYEQYF
TRBJ1-5	TRBV2	CASSESRMGNQPQHF
TRBJ1-1	TRBV19	CASRWGTDNTEAFF
TRBJ1-1	TRBV5-1	CASSLAWNTEAFF
TRBJ2-1	TRBV7-6	CASSLVGGTYNEQFF
TRBJ2-2	TRBV7-9	CASSLGLANTGELFF